This paragraph reports one T cell receptor beta chain. This sample is part of a study of graft-versus-host responses after intestinal transplantation. The assay was immunoSEQ multiplex PCR, and TCRdb's table has in-frame clones only and misses some. The data show 20,000 to 25,000 clones, 50% to 65% seen once. Proliferating responders of the CD3+CD4+ and CD3+CD8+ phenotypes with low CFSE were sorted after the reaction. The germline V gene encodes CDR1 SGHAT and CDR2 FQNNGV. V was trimmed by 8 bases and J by 7 bases, leaving 14 bases between them. The length of the CDR3 is 12 residues. This specimen was alloreactive CD4+ T cells from a mixed lymphocyte reaction culture, taken before intestinal transplant. Sample subset: CFSE-low proliferating T cells sorted from approximately 6-day pre-transplant mixed lymphocyte reaction (GvH or HvG direction). This receptor was identified in a human patient who received an intestinal transplant. The chain uses TRBV11-2 and TRBJ1-2, with D possibly matching TRBD1 (5 bases). CDR3 sequence: CASSGPGGGYTF. CDR3 coding DNA: TGTGCCAGCTCGGGGCCGGGGGGTGGCTACACCTTC.